The TCR beta chain under discussion was sequenced for a study of cytomegalovirus exposure and HLA in healthy donors. About the research overall: There were 117 million unique TCR beta sequences, drawn from around 180 million T cells, in an earlier analysis. Study-level findings and limits: In a later analysis, common viral pathogens appeared linked to several of the most significant clusters.

As concerns this clone: Antigen unknown.

Trimming stripped 3 bases from V and 7 bases from J, with 15 bases between. The CDR3 is 14 amino acids. The V gene's germline CDR1 is MNHNS and CDR2 SASEGT. PCR amplification relied on 60 Vbeta primers (plus 13 Jbeta primers). Assay used: immunoSEQ multiplex PCR; TCRdb lists only in-frame clones, some missing. In the table there are about 120,000 clones, 75% to 85% of which are singletons. The TCR was taken from a female donor in good health and CMV-seropositive. This chain joins TRBV6-1 and TRBJ1-1, with D possibly TRBD1 on 6 matching bases. Sequenced: PBMCs. The chain's CDR3 is CASSESARGVEAFF. The CDR3 DNA reads as TGTGCCAGCAGTGAGTCGGCCAGGGGAGTTGAAGCTTTCTTT.